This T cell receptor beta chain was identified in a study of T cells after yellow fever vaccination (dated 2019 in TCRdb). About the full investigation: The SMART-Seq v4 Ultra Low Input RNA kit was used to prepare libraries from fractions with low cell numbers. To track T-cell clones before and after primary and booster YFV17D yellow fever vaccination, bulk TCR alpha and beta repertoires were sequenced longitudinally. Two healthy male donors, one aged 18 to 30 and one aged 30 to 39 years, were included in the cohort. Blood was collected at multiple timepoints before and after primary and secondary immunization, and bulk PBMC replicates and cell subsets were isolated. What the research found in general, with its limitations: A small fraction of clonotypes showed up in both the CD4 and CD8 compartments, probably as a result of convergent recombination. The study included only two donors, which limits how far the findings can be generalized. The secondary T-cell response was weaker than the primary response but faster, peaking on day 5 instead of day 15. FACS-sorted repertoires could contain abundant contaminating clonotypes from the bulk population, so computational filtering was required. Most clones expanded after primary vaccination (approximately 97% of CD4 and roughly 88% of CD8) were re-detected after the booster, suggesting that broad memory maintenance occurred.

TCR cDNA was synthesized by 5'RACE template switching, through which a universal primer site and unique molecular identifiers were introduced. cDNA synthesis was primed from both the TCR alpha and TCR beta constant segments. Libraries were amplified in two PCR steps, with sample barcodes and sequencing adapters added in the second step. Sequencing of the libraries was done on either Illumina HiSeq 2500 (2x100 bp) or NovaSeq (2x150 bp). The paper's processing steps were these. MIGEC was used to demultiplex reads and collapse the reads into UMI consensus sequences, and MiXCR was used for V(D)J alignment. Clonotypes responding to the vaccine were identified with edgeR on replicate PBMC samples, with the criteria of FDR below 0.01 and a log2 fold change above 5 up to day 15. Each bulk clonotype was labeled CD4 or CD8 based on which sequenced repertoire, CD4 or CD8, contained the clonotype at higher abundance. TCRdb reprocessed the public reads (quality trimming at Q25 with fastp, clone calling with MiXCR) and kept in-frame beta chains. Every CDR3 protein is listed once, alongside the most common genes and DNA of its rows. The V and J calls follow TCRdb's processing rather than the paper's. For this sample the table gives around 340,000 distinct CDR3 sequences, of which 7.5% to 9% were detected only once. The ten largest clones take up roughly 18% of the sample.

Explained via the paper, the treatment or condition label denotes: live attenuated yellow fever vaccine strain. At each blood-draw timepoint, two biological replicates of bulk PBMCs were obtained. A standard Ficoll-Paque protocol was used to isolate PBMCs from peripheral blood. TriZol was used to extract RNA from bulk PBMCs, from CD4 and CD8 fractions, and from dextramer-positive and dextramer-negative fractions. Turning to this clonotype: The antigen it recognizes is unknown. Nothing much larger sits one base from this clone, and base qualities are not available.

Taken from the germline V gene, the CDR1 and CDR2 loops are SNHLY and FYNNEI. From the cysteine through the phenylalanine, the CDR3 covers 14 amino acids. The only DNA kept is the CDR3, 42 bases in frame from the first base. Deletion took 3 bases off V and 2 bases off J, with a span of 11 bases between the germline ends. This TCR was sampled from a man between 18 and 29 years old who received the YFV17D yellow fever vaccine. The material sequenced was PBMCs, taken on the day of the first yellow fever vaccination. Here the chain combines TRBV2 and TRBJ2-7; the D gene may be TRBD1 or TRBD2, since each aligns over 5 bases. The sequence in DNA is TGTGCCAGCAGTGATCGGGGCAGCCCCTACGAGCAGTACTTC. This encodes CASSDRGSPYEQYF.